This passage covers 22 T cell receptor beta chains from one sample sequenced in a study of T cells in Graves' hyperthyroidism and ophthalmopathy. From RNA transcripts, TCR beta CDR3 regions were amplified. The TCR CDR3 was amplified in a first-round RT-PCR using the HTBI primer set. TCRdb reprocessed the multiplex PCR reads via MiXCR and lists one record per CDR3 protein. The sample lists fewer than 450,000 distinct CDR3 sequences, around an eighth occurring once. Sequenced sample: blood. The source of these receptors is a man in his fifties with Graves' ophthalmopathy.

This clonotype was observed at least ten times. The rearrangement links TRBV28 to TRBJ1-3; weak D call: TRBD1 (6 bases). V lost 6 bases and J lost 2, with 11 bases in between. The CDR3 loop spans 14 amino acids. The germline gives CDR1 MDHEN, CDR2 SYDVKM. Here the CDR3 DNA reads TGTGCCAGCAGGCTCGGGACAACTGGAAACACCATATATTTT. It translates to CASRLGTTGNTIYF.

There are many counts of this clonotype. The rearrangement uses TRBV27 and TRBJ1-2; no reliable D call. V gave up 3 bases and J gave up 4 bases, with 9 bases separating them. This CDR3 contains 13 residues. In germline, CDR1 is MNHEY, CDR2 SMNVEV (reference sequence). CDR3 region: CASSFGRSYGYTF. The CDR3 DNA reads TGTGCCAGCAGTTTTGGTCGGAGCTATGGCTACACCTTC.

There are many counts of this clonotype. The chain employs TRBV20-1 and TRBJ2-5; D may be TRBD2 (6 bases). The germline V gene encodes CDR1 DFQATT and CDR2 SNEGSKA (reference sequence). V lost 6 bases to trimming and J lost 5 bases, with 13 bases between them. The CDR3 is 12 amino acids. The CDR3 nucleotides read TGCAGTGCAACTAGCTTGGGTGAGACCCAGTACTTC. The encoded protein is CSATSLGETQYF.

This clonotype was seen many times. The chain recombines TRBV30 with TRBJ1-5, with a tentative D call TRBD1 (5 bases). V lost 0 bases to trimming and J lost 7 bases, with 13 bases between them. Germline-derived CDR1 and CDR2 are GTSNPN and SVGIG (reference sequence). There are 14 residues in the CDR3. The DNA of the CDR3 is TGTGCCTGGAGTGTATCGGGGGAGGGACAGCCCCAGCATTTT. It yields the protein CAWSVSGEGQPQHF.

This clonotype was detected ten times or more. This chain links TRBV12-3 or TRBV12-4 with TRBJ2-5; D unclear. Trimming pared 3 bases from V and 2 bases from J, leaving 10 bases between. This CDR3 spans 14 amino acids. CDR3 sequence: CASSFGLGQETQYF. CDR3 sequence (DNA): TGTGCCAGCAGTTTCGGTCTGGGACAAGAGACCCAGTACTTC.

This clonotype appeared many times. V usage is TRBV12-3 or TRBV12-4 and J usage is TRBJ2-7, with 12 bases aligning to TRBD1. V lost 1 base, J lost 5 bases, and 3 bases stayed unmatched. The CDR3 has 15 residues. The CDR3 DNA reads TGTGCCAGCAGTTTAGAGGGACAGGGGGCCCACGAGCAGTACTTC. It encodes CASSLEGQGAHEQYF.

This clonotype has at least ten counts. The chain links TRBV11-2 to TRBJ2-1; no clear D. Looked up from germline, CDR1 is SGHAT and CDR2 is FQNNGV. Between the trimmed V and J ends, which lost 2 bases and 5 bases, there was a span of 1 base. This CDR3 spans 11 amino acids. The CDR3: CASSLHNEQFF. Here the CDR3 DNA reads TGTGCCAGCAGCTTACACAATGAGCAGTTCTTC.

Many counts were recorded for this clonotype. This chain uses TRBV5-1 with TRBJ2-7; 12 bases map to TRBD2. CDR1 and CDR2 from the germline V gene are SGHRS and YFSETQ. The CDR3 covers 15 residues. The V and J ends lost 4 bases and 4 bases, in that order; junction bases with no gene match: 6. In nucleotides, the CDR3 is TGCGCCAGCAGCCAATGGACTAGCGGGAATTACGAGCAGTACTTC. Translating gives CASSQWTSGNYEQYF.

In its sample, this clonotype was seen a few times. The rearrangement uses TRBV15 and TRBJ2-5, with 13 bases aligning to TRBD2. With V trimmed by 4 bases and J by 0 bases, 2 bases remained unmatched. CDR1 is LNHNV and CDR2 is YYDKDF in the germline V gene (reference sequence). The CDR3 is 16 residues long. The CDR3 DNA sequence: TGTGCCACCAGCAAAGGACTAGCGGGAGACCAAGAGACCCAGTACTTC. As protein: CATSKGLAGDQETQYF. Variable domain in full (rest from reference TRBV15 and TRBJ2-5): DAMVIQNPRYQVTQFGKPVTLSCSQTLNHNVMYWYQQKSSQAPKLLFHYYDKDFNNEADTPDNFQSRRPNTSFCFLDIRSPGLGDTAMYLCATSKGLAGDQETQYFGPGTRLLVL.

V usage is TRBV15 and J usage is TRBJ1-5; TRBD1 might be the D (6 bases). The CDR3 has 14 amino acids. The V end was cut by 8 bases, the J end by 0 bases, with 11 bases between. CDR1 and CDR2 from the germline V gene are LNHNV and YYDKDF (reference sequence). The CDR3 sequence: CATGTGYSNQPQHF. The CDR3 DNA reads TGTGCCACCGGTACAGGGTATAGCAATCAGCCCCAGCATTTT. The full variable domain, with the rest looked up from reference TRBV15 and TRBJ1-5, is DAMVIQNPRYQVTQFGKPVTLSCSQTLNHNVMYWYQQKSSQAPKLLFHYYDKDFNNEADTPDNFQSRRPNTSFCFLDIRSPGLGDTAMYLCATGTGYSNQPQHFGDGTRLSIL.

This clonotype was recorded at least ten times. V and J are TRBV3-1 and TRBJ1-5; D unresolved. Germline-derived CDR1 and CDR2 are LGHDT and YNNKEL (reference sequence). The V gene lost 1 base and the J gene lost 4 bases, with 8 bases spanning the gap. This CDR3 is 14 amino acids long. CDR3 bases: TGTGCCAGCAGCCAAGGAACCATAAATCAGCCCCAGCATTTT. Translating it yields CASSQGTINQPQHF.

In this sample, this clonotype turned up many times. The genes are TRBV25-1 and TRBJ2-2, with D unclear. The V gene lost 5 bases and the J gene lost 5 bases, with 15 bases spanning the gap. The CDR3 contains 15 residues. In germline, CDR1 is MGHDK, CDR2 SYGVNS. CDR3: CASSKSARRTGELFF. The CDR3 DNA reads as TGTGCCAGCAGTAAGTCGGCTAGACGGACCGGGGAGCTGTTTTTT.

This clonotype was counted many times. V and J are TRBV30 and TRBJ2-1; 10 bases fit TRBD2. This CDR3 has 14 amino acids. Looked up from germline, CDR1 is GTSNPN and CDR2 is SVGIG (reference sequence). Trimming took 7 bases from V and 9 from J; bases not matched to a gene: 12. Here the CDR3 reads CALLSGRPFSEQFF. CDR3 DNA sequence: TGTGCCTTGCTTAGCGGGAGGCCCTTTAGTGAGCAGTTCTTC.

The table lists this clonotype with a count of one. The chain has TRBV20-1 and TRBJ2-1; 10 bases fit TRBD2. The junction had 4 bases not matched to a gene; V was cut back by 6 bases and J by 5 bases. The CDR3 covers 13 residues. Germline CDR1 and CDR2: DFQATT and SNEGSKA (reference sequence). The CDR3 sequence is CSALGLADNEQFF. In DNA, the CDR3 is TGCAGTGCGCTTGGACTAGCGGACAATGAGCAGTTCTTC.

This clonotype was counted many times. This sequence joins TRBV18 and TRBJ1-1; D gene unclear. Between the trimmed V and J ends, which lost 5 bases and 1 base, there was a span of 2 bases. Looked up from germline, CDR1 is KGHSH and CDR2 is LQKENI. CDR3 length: 11 residues. The CDR3 sequence is CASSGNTEAFF. CDR3 bases: TGTGCCAGCTCAGGGAACACTGAAGCTTTCTTT.

This clonotype was counted ten times or more. The rearrangement uses TRBV11-2 and TRBJ2-1; D uncertain. V lost 3 bases and J lost 0, with 9 bases in between. Germline V gives CDR1 SGHAT, CDR2 FQNNGV. CDR3 size: 15 residues. CDR3 sequence (DNA): TGTGCCAGCAGCTTGCTCGGAAGCTCCTACAATGAGCAGTTCTTC. This codes for CASSLLGSSYNEQFF.

Many counts were recorded for this clonotype. The V and J genes are TRBV4-1 and TRBJ2-3; D is undetermined. The CDR3 spans 15 residues. Trimming left V 0 bases short and J 6 bases short, with 13 bases between. Germline V gene sequence: CDR1 MGHRA, CDR2 YSYEKL. The CDR3 region has the DNA TGCGCCAGCAGCCAAGAGGGCGCAACTGGGGATACGCAGTATTTT. Its translation: CASSQEGATGDTQYF.

This clonotype was found once. The V gene is TRBV3-1, the J gene TRBJ2-2; 8 nucleotides align to TRBD2. The CDR3 is 16 residues long. V shed 2 bases, J shed 5 bases, and the junction held 7 bases outside the gene matches. Germline CDR1 LGHDT, CDR2 YNNKEL (reference sequence). This chain's CDR3 is CASSQRAGVGTGELFF. CDR3 coding DNA: TGTGCCAGCAGCCAAAGAGCGGGAGTGGGTACCGGGGAGCTGTTTTTT.

The rearrangement joins TRBV5-1 to TRBJ1-3, with TRBD1 matching over 7 bases. The junction had 6 bases not matched to a gene; V was cut back by 8 bases and J by 1 base. Germline CDR1 SGHRS, CDR2 YFSETQ. This CDR3 has 14 amino acids. CDR3: CASRTGASGNTIYF. CDR3 bases: TGCGCCAGTAGGACAGGCGCGTCTGGAAACACCATATATTTT.

This clonotype has only a few counts. V usage is TRBV6-2 or TRBV6-3 and J usage is TRBJ1-3; D gene ambiguous. Trimming left V 6 bases short and J 0 bases short, with 12 bases between. The V gene's germline CDR1 is MNHEY and CDR2 SVGEGT. The CDR3 is 15 residues long. As DNA, the CDR3 is TGTGCCAGCAGAGCCCCGCTTATCTCTGGAAACACCATATATTTT. It specifies CASRAPLISGNTIYF.

Comment on this clonotype: Possible read error: a much larger clone is one base away. The J gene is TRBJ2-1, the V gene TRBV27; the match to TRBD1 covers 8 bases. The CDR3 is made up of 12 amino acids. Losses at the gene ends were 5 bases for V and 12 bases for J; bases not matched to a gene: 6. The germline CDR1 and CDR2 sequences are MNHEY and SMNVEV (reference sequence). CDR3 DNA: TGTGCCAGCAGTGCTCAGGGGGCGAGGCAGTTCTTC. This translates into CASSAQGARQFF.

This clonotype was found many times. This chain uses TRBV20-1 with TRBJ2-7; no clear D gene. With 0 bases removed from V and 6 bases from J, the gap between germline ends came to 15 bases. The CDR3 is made up of 14 amino acids. CDR1 is DFQATT and CDR2 is SNEGSKA in the germline V gene (reference sequence). For the CDR3, the DNA is TGCAGTGCTAGAGACGGCGGTTCGGATCGCGAGCAGTACTTC. Translating it yields CSARDGGSDREQYF.